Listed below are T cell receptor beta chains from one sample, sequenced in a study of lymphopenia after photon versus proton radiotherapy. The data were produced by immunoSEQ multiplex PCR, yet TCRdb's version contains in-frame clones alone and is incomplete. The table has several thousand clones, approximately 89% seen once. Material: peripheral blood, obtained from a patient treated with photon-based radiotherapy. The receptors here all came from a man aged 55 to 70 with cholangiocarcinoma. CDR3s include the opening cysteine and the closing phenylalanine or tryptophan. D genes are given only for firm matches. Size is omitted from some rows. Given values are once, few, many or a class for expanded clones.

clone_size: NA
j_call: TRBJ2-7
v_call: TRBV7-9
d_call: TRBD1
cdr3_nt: TGTGCCAGCAGCCAGGACAGGGGGCGGCAAGAGCAGTACTTC
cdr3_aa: CASSQDRGRQEQYF

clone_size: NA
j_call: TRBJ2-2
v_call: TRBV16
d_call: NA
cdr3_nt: TGTGCCAGCAGTCCCAACACCGGGGAGCTGTTTTTT
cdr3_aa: CASSPNTGELFF

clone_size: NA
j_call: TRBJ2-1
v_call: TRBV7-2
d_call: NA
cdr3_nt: TGTGCCAGCAGCTATATCAATGAGCAGTTCTTC
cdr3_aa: CASSYINEQFF

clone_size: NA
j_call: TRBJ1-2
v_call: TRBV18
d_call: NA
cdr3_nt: TGTGCCAGCTCACCGGTTGGGTCTAGCTATGGCTACACCTTC
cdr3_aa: CASSPVGSSYGYTF

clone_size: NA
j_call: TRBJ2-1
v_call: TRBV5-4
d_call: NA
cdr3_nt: TGTGCCAGCGCCCCAGTGTTTGATGCCTATGAGCAGTTCTTC
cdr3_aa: CASAPVFDAYEQFF

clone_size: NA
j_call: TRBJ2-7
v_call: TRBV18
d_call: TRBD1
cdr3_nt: TGTGCCAGCTCACCCGGGACAGGGGGCCGTTACGAGCAGTACTTC
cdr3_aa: CASSPGTGGRYEQYF

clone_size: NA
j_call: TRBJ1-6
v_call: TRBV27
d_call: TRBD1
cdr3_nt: TGTGCCAGCAGTCCGGGACAGGGAGGATCACCCCTCCACTTT
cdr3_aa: CASSPGQGGSPLHF

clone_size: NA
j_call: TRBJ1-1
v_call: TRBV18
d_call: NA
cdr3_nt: TGTGCCAGCTCACGGTCGTCAGTTGCTGAAGCTTTCTTT
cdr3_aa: CASSRSSVAEAFF

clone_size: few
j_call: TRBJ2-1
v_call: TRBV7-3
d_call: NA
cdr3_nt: TGTGCCAGCAGCTTAACCCCAATGGACTGGCAGTTCTTC
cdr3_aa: CASSLTPMDWQFF

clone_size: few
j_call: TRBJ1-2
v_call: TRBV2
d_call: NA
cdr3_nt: TGTGCCAGCACCACTGGGCCGGCGGGCTACACCTTC
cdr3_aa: CASTTGPAGYTF

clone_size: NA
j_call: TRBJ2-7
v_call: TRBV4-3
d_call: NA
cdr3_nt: TGCGCCAGCAGCCAAGCCTCCTCCGGTTACGAGCAGTACTTC
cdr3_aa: CASSQASSGYEQYF

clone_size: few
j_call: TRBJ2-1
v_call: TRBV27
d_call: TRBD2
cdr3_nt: TGTGCCAGCAAAGCGGGGGGGACCTACAATGAGCAGTTCTTC
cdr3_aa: CASKAGGTYNEQFF

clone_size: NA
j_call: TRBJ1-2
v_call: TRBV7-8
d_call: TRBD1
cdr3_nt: TGTGCCAGCAGCTTAGTTGTGACAGGGAGAGGGGACAGGGGCTACACCTTC
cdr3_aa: CASSLVVTGRGDRGYTF

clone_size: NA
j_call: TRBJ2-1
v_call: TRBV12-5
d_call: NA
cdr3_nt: TGTGCTAGTGCGTCCTCTGGAGGATCCTACAATGAGCAGTTCTTC
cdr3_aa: CASASSGGSYNEQFF

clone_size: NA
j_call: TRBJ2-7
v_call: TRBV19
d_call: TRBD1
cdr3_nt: TGTGCCAGTAGTACACCACTCGGGACAGGGACCTACGAGCAGTACTTC
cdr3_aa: CASSTPLGTGTYEQYF

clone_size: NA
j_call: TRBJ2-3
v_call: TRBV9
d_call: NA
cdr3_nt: TGTGCCAGCAGCCCAACGGACACAGATACGCAGTATTTT
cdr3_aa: CASSPTDTDTQYF

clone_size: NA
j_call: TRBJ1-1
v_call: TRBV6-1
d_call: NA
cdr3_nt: TGTGCCAGCAGTGAAGCCGGTGACAGTAAAGCTTTCTTT
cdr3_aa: CASSEAGDSKAFF

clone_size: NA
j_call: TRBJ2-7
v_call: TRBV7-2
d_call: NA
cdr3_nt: TGTGCCAGCAGCTTGCAGGCGGGACAGACTTTGAGGGAGCAGTACTTC
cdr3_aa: CASSLQAGQTLREQYF

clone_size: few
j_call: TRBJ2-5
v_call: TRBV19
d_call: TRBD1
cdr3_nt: TGTGCCAGTAGTAAGACAGGGAATACGGAGACCCAGTACTTC
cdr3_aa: CASSKTGNTETQYF

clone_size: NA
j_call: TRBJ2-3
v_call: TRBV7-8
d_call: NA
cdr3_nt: TGTGCCAGCAGCTTACGGACACACACAGATACGCAGTATTTT
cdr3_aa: CASSLRTHTDTQYF

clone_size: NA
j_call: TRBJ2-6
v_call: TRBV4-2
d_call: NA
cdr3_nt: TGTGCCAGCAGCCAAGAAGAGGTCAGGGTCCCCTCTGGGGCCAACGTCCTGACTTTC
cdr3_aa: CASSQEEVRVPSGANVLTF

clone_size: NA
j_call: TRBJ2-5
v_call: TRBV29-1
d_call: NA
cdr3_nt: TGCAGCGTCTCCCGGGCGGGAGAGACCCAGTACTTC
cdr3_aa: CSVSRAGETQYF

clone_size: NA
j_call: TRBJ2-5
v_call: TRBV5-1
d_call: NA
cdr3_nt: TGCGCCAGCAGCTCCGGGACAATCCAAGAGACCCAGTACTTC
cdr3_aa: CASSSGTIQETQYF

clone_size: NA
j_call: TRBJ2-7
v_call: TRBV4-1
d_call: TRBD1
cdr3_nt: TGCGCCAGCAGCTCGACCCCGCGCGGGACAGGAGCCTACGAGCAGTACTTC
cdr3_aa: CASSSTPRGTGAYEQYF

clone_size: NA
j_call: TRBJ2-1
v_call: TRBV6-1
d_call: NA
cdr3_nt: TGTGCCAGCAGTCTAACCGGGAACTCCTACAATGAGCAGTTCTTC
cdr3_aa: CASSLTGNSYNEQFF

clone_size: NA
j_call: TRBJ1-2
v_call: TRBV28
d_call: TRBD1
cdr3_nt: TGTGCCAGCAAGCGGATCCTGACAGGGCGAGTCGGCTACACCTTC
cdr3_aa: CASKRILTGRVGYTF

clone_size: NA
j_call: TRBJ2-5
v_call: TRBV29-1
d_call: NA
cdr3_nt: TGCAGCGTTGGGGTGGTTGGGGAGGAGACCCAGTACTTC
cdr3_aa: CSVGVVGEETQYF

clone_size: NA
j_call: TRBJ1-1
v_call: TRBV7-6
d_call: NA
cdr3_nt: TGTGCCAGCAGCTTAGCGCTAAGTAATGGGGCCGGTGAAGCTTTCTTT
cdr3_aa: CASSLALSNGAGEAFF

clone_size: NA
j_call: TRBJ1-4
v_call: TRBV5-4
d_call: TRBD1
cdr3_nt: TGTGCCAGCAGCTTGGCCAGGGGGGCGGGTGAAAAACTGTTTTTT
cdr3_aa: CASSLARGAGEKLFF

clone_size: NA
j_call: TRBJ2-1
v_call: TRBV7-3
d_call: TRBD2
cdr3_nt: TGTGCCAGCAGCTTCCTAGCGGGGGGCCACAATGAGCAGTTCTTC
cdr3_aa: CASSFLAGGHNEQFF

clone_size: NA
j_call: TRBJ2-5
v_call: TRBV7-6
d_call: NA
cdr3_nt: TGTGCCAGCAGCTTAACGATAGCTTCGGAGACCCAGTACTTC
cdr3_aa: CASSLTIASETQYF

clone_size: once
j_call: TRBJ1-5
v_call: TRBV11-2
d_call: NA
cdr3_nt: TGTGCCAGCAGCTTCAGCCCTAATATGAATCAGCCCCAGCATTTT
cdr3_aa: CASSFSPNMNQPQHF

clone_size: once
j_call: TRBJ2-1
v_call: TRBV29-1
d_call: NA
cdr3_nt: TGCAGCGTTGAATTCCTAGGGGTTGGTGAGCAGTTCTTC
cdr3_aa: CSVEFLGVGEQFF

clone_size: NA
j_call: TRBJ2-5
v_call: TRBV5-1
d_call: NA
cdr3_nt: TGCGCCAGCAGCTTGGATCCAGCGGAGTACCAAGAGACCCAGTACTTC
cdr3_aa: CASSLDPAEYQETQYF

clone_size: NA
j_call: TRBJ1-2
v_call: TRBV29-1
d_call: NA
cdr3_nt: TGCAGCGCCGGACCCTTCTATGGCTACACCTTC
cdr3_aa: CSAGPFYGYTF

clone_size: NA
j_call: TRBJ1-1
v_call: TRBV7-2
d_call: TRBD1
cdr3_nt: TGTGCCAGCAGCTCCCAGACAGGGAGCACTGAAGCTTTCTTT
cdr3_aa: CASSSQTGSTEAFF

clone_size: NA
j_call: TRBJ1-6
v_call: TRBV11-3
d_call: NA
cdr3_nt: TGTGCCAGCAGCTTAGACGGCAGGGGTAATTCACCCCTCCACTTT
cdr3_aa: CASSLDGRGNSPLHF

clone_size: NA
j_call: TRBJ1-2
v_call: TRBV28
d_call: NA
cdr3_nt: TGTGCCAGCAGCTCCACAGGGACCACCGTCTATGGCTACACCTTC
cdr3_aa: CASSSTGTTVYGYTF

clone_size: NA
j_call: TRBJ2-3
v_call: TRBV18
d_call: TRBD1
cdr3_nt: TGTGCCAGCTCACCATTCCGGGACAGCCGGGATACGCAGTATTTT
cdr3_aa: CASSPFRDSRDTQYF

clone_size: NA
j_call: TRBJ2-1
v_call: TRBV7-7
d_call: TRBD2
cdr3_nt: TGTGCTAGCAGCGTAACAAACCGACAAACTAGCGGGAGGGGGAGGGCGTACAATGAGCAGTTCTTC
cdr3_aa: CASSVTNRQTSGRGRAYNEQFF

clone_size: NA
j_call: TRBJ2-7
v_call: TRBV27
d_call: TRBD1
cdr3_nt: TGTGCCAGCAGTTTGTGGGACAGGACCCCCTACGAGCAGTACTTC
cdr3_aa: CASSLWDRTPYEQYF

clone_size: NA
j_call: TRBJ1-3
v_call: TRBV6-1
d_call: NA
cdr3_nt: TGTGCCAGCAGTGCCCTGGCCGGCGCTGGAAACACCATATATTTT
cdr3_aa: CASSALAGAGNTIYF

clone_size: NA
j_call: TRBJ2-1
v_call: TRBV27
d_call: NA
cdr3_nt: TGTGCCAGCAAACCTAACTACAATGAGCAGTTCTTC
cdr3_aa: CASKPNYNEQFF

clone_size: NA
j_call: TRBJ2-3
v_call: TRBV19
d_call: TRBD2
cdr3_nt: TGTGCCAGTAGTATAACTAGCGGGAGCACAGATACGCAGTATTTT
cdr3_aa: CASSITSGSTDTQYF

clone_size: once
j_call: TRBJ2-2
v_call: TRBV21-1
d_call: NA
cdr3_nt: TGTGCCAGCAGCAAAGCGCGGGGGACAGGTAACACCGGGGAGCTGTTTTTT
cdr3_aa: CASSKARGTGNTGELFF

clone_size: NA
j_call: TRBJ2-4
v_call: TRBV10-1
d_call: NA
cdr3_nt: TGCGCCAGCAGTGAGTCGGCGACCACATTTGGGAAAAACATTCAGTACTTC
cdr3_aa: CASSESATTFGKNIQYF

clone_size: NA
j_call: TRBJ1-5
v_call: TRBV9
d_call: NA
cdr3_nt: TGTGCCAGCAGCGGTGGGGGGGCGATTAGCAATCAGCCCCAGCATTTT
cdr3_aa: CASSGGGAISNQPQHF

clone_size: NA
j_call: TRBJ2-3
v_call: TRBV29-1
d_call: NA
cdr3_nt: TGCAGCGTTGAGGAAGGGCCCACAGATACGCAGTATTTT
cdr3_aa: CSVEEGPTDTQYF

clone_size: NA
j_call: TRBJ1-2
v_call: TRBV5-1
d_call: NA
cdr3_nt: TGCGCCAGCAGCTTGGAGGCAGGTCCTAACTATGGCTACACCTTC
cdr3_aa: CASSLEAGPNYGYTF